The clone carrying this T cell receptor beta chain was seen more than once but under ten times. What it binds is unknown. These data are taken from a study of blood T cells in healthy people across ages. Whole-study results and caveats: Without sorted subsets, naive and antigen-experienced compartments could not be conclusively compared. Age brought a roughly linear fall in TCR beta diversity measured per million T cells. Those diversity estimates obtained from one million T cells were thought to be underestimates.

This CDR3 region has 16 residues. Germline V lookup: CDR1 MNHNS, CDR2 SASEGT. Deletions cut 1 base from V and 8 bases from J, with 20 bases between. Next came a second PCR, run for about 6 to 12 cycles, which used a sample-barcoded 5' primer along with a J-beta primer mix. Sequencing recovered at least 2.5 million CDR3-containing paired-end reads from each sample. TCRdb re-called the 5' RACE reads with MiXCR, one entry per CDR3 protein. The table records hundreds of thousands of distinct CDR3 sequences, 45% to 60% of them present only once. This receptor was identified in an elderly woman in good health. V is TRBV6-1 and J is TRBJ1-2; no clear D. The specimen sequenced was blood. Here the CDR3 reads CASSEESLPSGRGYTF. The CDR3 DNA reads as TGTGCCAGCAGTGAAGAGTCTCTCCCCTCGGGAAGGGGCTACACCTTC.